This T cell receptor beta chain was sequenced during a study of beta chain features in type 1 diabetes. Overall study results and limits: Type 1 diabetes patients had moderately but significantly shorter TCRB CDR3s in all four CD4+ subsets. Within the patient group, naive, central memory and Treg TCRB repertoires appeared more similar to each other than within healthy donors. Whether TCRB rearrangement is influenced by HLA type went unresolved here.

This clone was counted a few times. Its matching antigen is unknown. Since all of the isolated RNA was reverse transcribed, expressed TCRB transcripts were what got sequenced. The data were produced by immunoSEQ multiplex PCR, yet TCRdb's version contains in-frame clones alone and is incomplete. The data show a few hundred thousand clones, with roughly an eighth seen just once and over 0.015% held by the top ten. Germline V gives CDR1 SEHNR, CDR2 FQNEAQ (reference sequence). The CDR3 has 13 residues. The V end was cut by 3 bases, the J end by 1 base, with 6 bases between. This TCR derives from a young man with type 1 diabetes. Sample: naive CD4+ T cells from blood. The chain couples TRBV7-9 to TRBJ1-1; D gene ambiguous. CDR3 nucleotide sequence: TGTGCCAGCAGCTTCGCGTCGAACACTGAAGCTTTCTTT. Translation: CASSFASNTEAFF.